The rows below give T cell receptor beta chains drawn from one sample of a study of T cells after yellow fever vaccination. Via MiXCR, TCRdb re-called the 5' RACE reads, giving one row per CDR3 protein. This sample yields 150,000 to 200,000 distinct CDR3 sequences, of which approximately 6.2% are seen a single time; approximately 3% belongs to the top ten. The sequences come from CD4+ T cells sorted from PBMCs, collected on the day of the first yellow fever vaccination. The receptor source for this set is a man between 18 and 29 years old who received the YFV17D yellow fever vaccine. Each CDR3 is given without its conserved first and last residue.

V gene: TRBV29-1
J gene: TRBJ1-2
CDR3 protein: SSSIQGNYGYT

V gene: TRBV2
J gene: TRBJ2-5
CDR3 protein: ARHRGARETQY

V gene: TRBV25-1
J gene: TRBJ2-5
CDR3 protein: ASRGGYQETQY

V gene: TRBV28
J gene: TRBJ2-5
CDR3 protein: ASSLWGRGETQY

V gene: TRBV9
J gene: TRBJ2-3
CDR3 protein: ASTPGQGADTQY

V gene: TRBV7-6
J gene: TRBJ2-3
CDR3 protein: ASSPLVLGGGGDTQY

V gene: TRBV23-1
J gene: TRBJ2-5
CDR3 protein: ASASGPQETQY

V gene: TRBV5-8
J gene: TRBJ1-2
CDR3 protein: ASSLSMANGYT

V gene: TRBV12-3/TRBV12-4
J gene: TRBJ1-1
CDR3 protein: ASSPFGQGETEAF

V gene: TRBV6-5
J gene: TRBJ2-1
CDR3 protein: ASSYQAGEYNEQF

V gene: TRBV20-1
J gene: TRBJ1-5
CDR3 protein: SAPAGPDMWGGQPQH

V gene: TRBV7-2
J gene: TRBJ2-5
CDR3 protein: ASSLGHRGGETQY

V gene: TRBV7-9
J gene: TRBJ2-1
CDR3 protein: ASSPAQGHSSYNEQF

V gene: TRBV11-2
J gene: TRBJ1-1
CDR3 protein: ASSLLRTPNTEAF

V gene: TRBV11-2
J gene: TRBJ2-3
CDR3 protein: ASKRAGGPLGTQY

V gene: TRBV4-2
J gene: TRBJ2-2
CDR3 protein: ASSFRAGELF

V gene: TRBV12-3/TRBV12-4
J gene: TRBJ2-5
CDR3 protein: ASSLRGRAGGGETQY

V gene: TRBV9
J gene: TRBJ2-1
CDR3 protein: ASSVLAGGHNEQF

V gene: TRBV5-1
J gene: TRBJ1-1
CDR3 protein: ASSFHRANTEAF

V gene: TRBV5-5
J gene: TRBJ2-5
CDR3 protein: ASSFAADAETQY

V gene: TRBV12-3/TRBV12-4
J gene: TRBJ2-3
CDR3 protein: ASSSNSADTDTQY

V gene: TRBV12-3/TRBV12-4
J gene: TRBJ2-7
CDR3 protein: ASSLARWEQY

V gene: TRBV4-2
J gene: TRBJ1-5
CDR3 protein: ASSQDPGHPQH

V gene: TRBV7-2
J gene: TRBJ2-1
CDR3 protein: ASSLGGVSSTPF

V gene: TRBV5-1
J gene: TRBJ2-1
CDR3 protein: ASNLNYNEQF

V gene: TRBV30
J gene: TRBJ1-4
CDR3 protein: ACPTADNEKLF

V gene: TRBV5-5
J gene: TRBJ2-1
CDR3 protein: ASSLPSARQF

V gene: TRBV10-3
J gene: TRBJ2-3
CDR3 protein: AISESVTLDREGADTQY

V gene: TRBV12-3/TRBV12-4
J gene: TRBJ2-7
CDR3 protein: ASGLYLGTGGAYEQY

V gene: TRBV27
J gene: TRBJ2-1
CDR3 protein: ASSLLEDYNEQF

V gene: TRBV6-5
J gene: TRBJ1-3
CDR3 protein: ASSYSQRGGNTIY

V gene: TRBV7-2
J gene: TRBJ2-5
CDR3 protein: ASSTWTGQETQY

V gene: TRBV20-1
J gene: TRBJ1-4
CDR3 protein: SASGGARGAGLF

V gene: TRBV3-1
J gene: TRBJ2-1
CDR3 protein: ASSQRPSGEQF

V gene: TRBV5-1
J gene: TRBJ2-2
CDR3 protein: ASTSRGTLRGAGELF

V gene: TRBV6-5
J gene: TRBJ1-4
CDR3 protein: ASSYGQEAGKLF

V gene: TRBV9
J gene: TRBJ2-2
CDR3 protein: ASSVGYGQGAHGELF

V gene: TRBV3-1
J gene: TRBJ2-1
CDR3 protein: ASTQRAGYNEQF

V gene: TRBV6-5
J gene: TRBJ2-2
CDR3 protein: ASSYSGGIAGELF

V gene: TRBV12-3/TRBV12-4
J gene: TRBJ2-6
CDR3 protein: ANRVSGANVLT

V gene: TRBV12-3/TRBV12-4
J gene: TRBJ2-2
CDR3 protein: ASSFWDTNTGELF

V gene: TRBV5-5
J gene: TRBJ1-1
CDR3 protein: ASSQGVGTGNTEAF

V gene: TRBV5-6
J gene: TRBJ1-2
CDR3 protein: ASSLALNYGYT

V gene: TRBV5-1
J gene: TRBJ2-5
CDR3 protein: ASSLGPPKETQY

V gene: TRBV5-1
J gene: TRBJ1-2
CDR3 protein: ASSLTQGLSRGYT

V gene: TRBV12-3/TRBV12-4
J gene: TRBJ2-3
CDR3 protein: ASSMTSGGANTQY

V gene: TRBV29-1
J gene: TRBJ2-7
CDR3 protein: SVPGQGAREQY

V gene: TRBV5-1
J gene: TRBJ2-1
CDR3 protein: ASSLSRNNEQF

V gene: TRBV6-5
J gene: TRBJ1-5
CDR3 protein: ATRLTGHNQPQH

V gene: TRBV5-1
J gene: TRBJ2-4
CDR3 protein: ASSLGVRNIQY

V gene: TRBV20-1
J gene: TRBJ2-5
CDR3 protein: SARDSLAGRRETQY

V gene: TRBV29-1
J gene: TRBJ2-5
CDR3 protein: SVRSQETQY

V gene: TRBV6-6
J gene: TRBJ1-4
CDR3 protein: ASSSRPEKLF

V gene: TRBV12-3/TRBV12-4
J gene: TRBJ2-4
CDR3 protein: ASRRDNRGGRIQY

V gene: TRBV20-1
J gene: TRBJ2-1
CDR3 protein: SALGGVSVSEQF

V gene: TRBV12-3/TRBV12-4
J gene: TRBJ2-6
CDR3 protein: ASRAALSGANVLT